These T cell receptor beta chains were read from a single sample in a study of T-cell reconstitution after alpha-beta-depleted transplantation in children. MiXCR was run by TCRdb on the PCR reads, yielding one entry per CDR3 protein. Among about 400,000 distinct CDR3 sequences, roughly 20% were seen once, and the ten largest hold around 4%. Sample: PBMCs from the stem cell graft donor, taken from the stem cell graft. All receptors come from a human donor who donated a stem cell graft to a child with acute myeloid leukemia. Each CDR3 is given with its conserved first and last residue. D genes are given only for firm matches.

D gene | V gene | CDR3 protein
NA | TRBV29-1 | CSGRKSLPGELFF
NA | TRBV20-1 | CSARRGVTGELFF
TRBD1 | TRBV6-1 | CASSLGQPYQPQHF
NA | TRBV5-1 | CASSLGQYGTSEQYF
NA | TRBV5-1 | CASSLAGPINEQFF
NA | TRBV28 | CASSLRTLDAYNSPLHF
TRBD2 | TRBV20-1 | CSASWPAGAYNEQFF
TRBD2 | TRBV20-1 | CSARGWGGSYEQYF
NA | TRBV5-6 | CASSLVAIRGEQYF
TRBD2 | TRBV6-1 | CASRPGTSGSRDNEQFF
NA | TRBV29-1 | CSVEDFCRRPADEKLFF
NA | TRBV20-1 | CSGSRNTEAFF
NA | TRBV11-2 | CASSLGVGNTDTQYF
NA | TRBV5-1 | CASSLDRVEYF
NA | TRBV20-1 | CSARSAGTYEQYF
NA | TRBV24-1 | CATVKDGELFF
NA | TRBV28 | CASSLFGAFYEQYF
NA | TRBV14 | CASSQERGVTQYF
TRBD2 | TRBV20-1 | CSARDVSSGSLYNEQFF
NA | TRBV3-1 | CASSHNVNEQYF
TRBD2 | TRBV20-1 | CSATTSGRADTQYF
TRBD2 | TRBV6-1 | CASIRTSGSYEQYF
NA | TRBV15 | CATSRSPTDTQYF
NA | TRBV27 | CASSPMGGAYYGYTF
NA | TRBV7-2 | CASSLALQGGQYF
NA | TRBV6-6 | CASSYSPYEQYF
NA | TRBV24-1 | CATTDRYEQYF
NA | TRBV27 | CASSLAGRYEQYF
NA | TRBV3-1 | CASSQEPSDTQYF
TRBD2 | TRBV25-1 | CASSESWTSGRPTDTQYF
NA | TRBV20-1 | CSARDGTLPDTQYF
NA | TRBV12-3/TRBV12-4 | CASSSHGSRDTQYF
TRBD1 | TRBV12-3/TRBV12-4 | CATGQGATDTQYF
NA | TRBV4-3 | CASSKTGGISEAFF
NA | TRBV24-1 | CATSDSPGAIGETQYF
NA | TRBV12-3/TRBV12-4 | CASSLTDTAKNIQYF
NA | TRBV7-9 | CASSLEASSGEQFF
TRBD2 | TRBV7-8 | CASSPASGRALEQFF
TRBD2 | TRBV20-1 | CSAGTSGSFYNEQFF
NA | TRBV7-9 | CASSPTGARTGELFF
TRBD2 | TRBV28 | CASSLKGLAGDTQYF
TRBD1 | TRBV12-3/TRBV12-4 | CASSPTGTGMVETQYF
TRBD1 | TRBV20-1 | CSASGSGTGDDEQFF
NA | TRBV28 | CASSFNWDNEQFF
NA | TRBV28 | CASSRMGTKITDTQYF
TRBD1 | TRBV10-3 | CAINRGDTQYF
TRBD1 | TRBV12-3/TRBV12-4 | CASSTTGRGSPLHF
TRBD2 | TRBV20-1 | CSARGVGTTPFF
TRBD2 | TRBV12-3/TRBV12-4 | CASSSIAGVGTGELFF
TRBD2 | TRBV29-1 | CSVELGLAGSQYF
NA | TRBV18 | CASSPSSVENSPLHF
NA | TRBV20-1 | CSARMGSSFTGELFF
TRBD2 | TRBV12-3/TRBV12-4 | CASSFGLADTSTDTQYF
TRBD1 | TRBV29-1 | CSVEDTGGVEKLFF
NA | TRBV29-1 | CSVGGRGDEQYF
TRBD2 | TRBV7-8 | CASSLVILAGVVGDTQYF
NA | TRBV12-3/TRBV12-4 | CASSQRNTEAFF
TRBD2 | TRBV12-3/TRBV12-4 | CASNQVGGPDTQYF
TRBD1 | TRBV20-1 | CSPRGPAPMNTEAFF